These 11 T cell receptor beta chains originate from one sample sequenced in a study of T cell responses to AZD1222 COVID-19 vaccine. Profiled with immunoSEQ multiplex PCR; TCRdb holds only in-frame clones, not every one. The repertoire holds some 65,000 clones, roughly 78% seen once, with approximately 20% in the top ten. The input for sequencing was peripheral blood, taken on day 0 of MenACWY control vaccination. The source of these receptors is an adult in good health.

This clone was found a few times. The DNA is left out, because the CDR3 cannot be placed on it with certainty; the CDR3 is given as TCRdb lists it. The chain recombines TRBV19 with TRBJ2-3; the tabulated D call, TRBD2, remains unverified against the DNA. Germline V gene sequence: CDR1 LNHDA, CDR2 SQIVND (reference sequence). 14 amino acids form the CDR3, both terminal residues included. The CDR3 spells CASTSGEGTDTQYF.

V is TRBV2 and J is TRBJ2-2; D might be TRBD2 (5 bases). V was clipped by 2 bases and J by 7 bases, with 14 bases between them. There are 15 residues in the CDR3. Per germline, CDR1 SNHLY and CDR2 FYNNEI. CDR3 nucleotide sequence: TGTGCCAGCAGTGAACAGACGGTCCGGGGCGGGGAGCTGTTTTTT. It specifies CASSEQTVRGGELFF.

The J gene is TRBJ1-2, the V gene TRBV19; 7 bases match TRBD1. The CDR3 has 14 residues. Germline V gene lookup returns CDR1 LNHDA and CDR2 SQIVND (reference sequence). V was pared by 6 bases and J by 2 bases, with 6 bases of the junction left unmatched. The chain's CDR3 is CASSADRANYGYTF. The CDR3 DNA is TGTGCCAGTAGCGCCGACAGGGCAAACTATGGCTACACCTTC.

V gene TRBV5-4 combines with J gene TRBJ2-1; weak D call: TRBD2 (5 bases). V was trimmed by 3 bases and J by 7 bases, leaving 14 bases between them. The CDR3 has 14 amino acids. Germline CDR1 reads SGHNT; CDR2 reads YYREEE (reference sequence). The CDR3 here is CASSSNTRFNEQFF. CDR3 bases: TGTGCCAGCAGCTCAAATACTAGGTTTAATGAGCAGTTCTTC.

The chain uses TRBV7-3 and TRBJ2-1; weak D call: TRBD1 (6 bases). The V gene lost 1 base and the J gene lost 7 bases, with 14 bases spanning the gap. This CDR3 region has 15 residues. CDR1 is SGHTA, CDR2 FQGTGA, per germline. The DNA for the CDR3 is TGTGCCAGCAGCTTAATGCCAGGGGTAGGTAATGAGCAGTTCTTC. As protein: CASSLMPGVGNEQFF.

The genes are TRBV27 and TRBJ1-1; TRBD1 matches at 10 bases. The trim removed 6 bases at V and 4 bases at J, leaving 14 bases unmatched. This CDR3 has 17 amino acids. CDR1 is MNHEY, CDR2 SMNVEV, per germline (reference sequence). CDR3 residues: CASSYLLTGGAGTEAFF. DNA for the CDR3: TGTGCCAGCAGCTATCTCTTGACAGGGGGCGCCGGCACTGAAGCTTTCTTT.

The chain has TRBV18 and TRBJ2-2; D remains ambiguous. V lost 3 bases and J 5 bases, leaving 19 bases between the germline ends. CDR1 and CDR2 from the germline V gene are KGHSH and LQKENI. CDR3 length equals 17 residues. The CDR3 protein is CASSPSNSAYPTGELFF. CDR3 DNA sequence: TGTGCCAGCTCACCGTCCAATTCGGCTTACCCGACCGGGGAGCTGTTTTTT.

The genes are TRBV29-1 and TRBJ1-5; unclear D gene. The ends were cut back, 0 bases at V and 1 base at J, with 10 bases in the middle. The CDR3 runs to 15 residues. CDR1 is SQVTM and CDR2 is ANQGSEA in the germline V gene. CDR3 DNA sequence: TGCAGCGTTGAAGATAACGGACTGAGCAATCAGCCCCAGCATTTT. The encoded protein is CSVEDNGLSNQPQHF.

The chain couples TRBV6-6 to TRBJ2-3; weak D call: TRBD1 (6 bases). The CDR3 contains 14 residues. The V and J ends lost 6 bases and 2 bases respectively, with 12 bases between them. Looked up from germline, CDR1 is MNHNY and CDR2 is SVGAGI (reference sequence). The DNA of the CDR3 is TGTGCCAGCAGCTCCGGGACACCCACAGATACGCAGTATTTT. Translation: CASSSGTPTDTQYF.

The chain links TRBV7-9 to TRBJ2-2, with D maybe TRBD2 (6 bases). This CDR3 has 13 residues. V lost 6 bases and J 6 bases, leaving 11 bases between the germline ends. CDR1 and CDR2 from the germline V gene are SEHNR and FQNEAQ (reference sequence). DNA for the CDR3: TGTGCCAGCAGTTCCGGGGGTGCCGGGGAGCTGTTTTTT. Translated: CASSSGGAGELFF. The variable domain in full, with the rest retrieved from reference TRBV7-9 and TRBJ2-2, is DTGVSQNPRHKITKRGQNVTFRCDPISEHNRLYWYRQTLGQGPEFLTYFQNEAQLEKSRLLSDRFSAERPKGSFSTLEIQRTEQGDSAMYLCASSSGGAGELFFGEGSRLTVL.

This clone showed up many times. V gene TRBV27 combines with J gene TRBJ2-1; D unclear. The germline V and J ends were trimmed by 6 bases and 9 bases, with 15 bases remaining between them. This CDR3 comprises 13 residues. Germline values: CDR1 MNHEY, CDR2 SMNVEV (reference sequence). The CDR3 region has the DNA TGTGCCAGCAGCCACACATCGGCTGGTGAGCAGTTCTTC. Its protein is CASSHTSAGEQFF.